This T cell receptor beta chain was retrieved from a study of shared clonotypes between healthy human individuals. A 200 ng quantity of DNA, 29,000 or so T cell genomes, went into the sorted-subset replicate PCRs. The assay was immunoSEQ multiplex PCR, and TCRdb's table has in-frame clones only and misses some. Of 2 million to 2.5 million clones in the sample, approximately 95% were seen once. Germline CDR1 and CDR2: MNHEY and SMNVEV (reference sequence). The junction had 4 bases not matched to a gene; V was cut back by 3 bases and J by 3 bases. The CDR3 is 15 residues long. This chain links TRBV27 with TRBJ1-1, with 10 positions matching TRBD1. This clonotype originated in a man between 18 and 29 years old in good health. The source material was naive CD4+ T cells sorted from blood. Described subset: CD45RA+ positively selected. DNA of the CDR3: TGTGCCAGCAGTTTGTCGACAGGGGGCCACACTGAAGCTTTCTTT. The encoded protein is CASSLSTGGHTEAFF.